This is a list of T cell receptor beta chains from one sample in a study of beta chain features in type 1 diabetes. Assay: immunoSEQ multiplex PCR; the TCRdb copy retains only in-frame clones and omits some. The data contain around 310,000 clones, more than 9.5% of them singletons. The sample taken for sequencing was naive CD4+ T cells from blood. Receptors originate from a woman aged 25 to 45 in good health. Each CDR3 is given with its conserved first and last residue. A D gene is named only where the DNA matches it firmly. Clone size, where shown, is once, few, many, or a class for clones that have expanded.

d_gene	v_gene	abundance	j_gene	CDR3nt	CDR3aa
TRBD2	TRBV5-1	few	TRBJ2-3	TGCGCCAGCCGACTAGCGGGAGTAAGTGATACGCAGTATTTT	CASRLAGVSDTQYF
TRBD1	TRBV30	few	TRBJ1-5	TGTGCCTGGGCCGGGACAGGAAATCAGCCCCAGCATTTT	CAWAGTGNQPQHF
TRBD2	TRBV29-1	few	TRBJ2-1	TGCAGCGTTTCAGGGACTAGCGGGAGTATTTCCTACAATGAGCAGTTCTTC	CSVSGTSGSISYNEQFF
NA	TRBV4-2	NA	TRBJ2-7	TGTGCCAGCAGCCAAGATGCGGGACAGCTCTACGAGCAGTACTTC	CASSQDAGQLYEQYF
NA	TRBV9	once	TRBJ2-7	TGTGCCAGCAGCGCCTCTTTCGGGGAGCGAGCCTACGAGCAGTACTTC	CASSASFGERAYEQYF
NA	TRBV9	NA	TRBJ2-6	TGTGCCAGCAGCGTAGCCCCAGACTCTGGGGCCAACGTCCTGACTTTC	CASSVAPDSGANVLTF
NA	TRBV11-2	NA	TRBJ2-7	TGTGCCAGCAGCTTCCGTCCTTTGATCGGGGAGAAGGTAGCCTACGAGCAGTACTTC	CASSFRPLIGEKVAYEQYF
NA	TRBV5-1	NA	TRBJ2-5	TGCGCCACTACCCCGACTGGGGGGCAAGAGACCCAGTACTTC	CATTPTGGQETQYF
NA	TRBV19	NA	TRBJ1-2	TGTGCCAGTAGTGACCAACAGGGAGCTAACTATGGCTACACCTTC	CASSDQQGANYGYTF
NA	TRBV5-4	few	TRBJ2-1	TGTGCCAGCAGCTTGGGAGGGAGAGCATCCTACAATGAGCAGTTCTTC	CASSLGGRASYNEQFF
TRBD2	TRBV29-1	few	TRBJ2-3	TGCAGCGGCTCGAGCGGGAGGGTGGCAGATACGCAGTATTTT	CSGSSGRVADTQYF
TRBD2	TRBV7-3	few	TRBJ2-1	TGTGCCAGCAGCTTATCTCTAGCGGGCTCTAGAGTCTTC	CASSLSLAGSRVF
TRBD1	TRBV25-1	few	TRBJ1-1	TGTGCCAGCAGTGAACCCGGGACAGGGACCACTGAAGCTTTCTTT	CASSEPGTGTTEAFF
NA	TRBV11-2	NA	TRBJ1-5	TGTGCCAGCAGCCCAGACAGAAATCAGCCCCAGCATTTT	CASSPDRNQPQHF
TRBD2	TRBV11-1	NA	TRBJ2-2	TGTGCCAGCAGCCGTCGCGACAGCGGGAGTTTCACCGGGGAGCTGTTTTTT	CASSRRDSGSFTGELFF
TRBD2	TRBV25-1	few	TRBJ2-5	TGTGCCAGCAGTGGCGGGAGTGGGGAGACCCAGTACTTC	CASSGGSGETQYF
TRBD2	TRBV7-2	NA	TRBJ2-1	TGTGCCAGCAGCCATGGAGGACTAGCGGGTGCCTACAATGAGCAGTTCTTC	CASSHGGLAGAYNEQFF
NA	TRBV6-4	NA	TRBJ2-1	TGTGCCAGCAGTGACTCCGGCCAGAGGGAATTGCAGTTCTTC	CASSDSGQRELQFF
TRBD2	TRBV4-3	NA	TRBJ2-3	TGCGCCAGCAGCCAAGGGTTCGTTCGGCGGGAGAAGGTTGGAGATACGCAGTATTTT	CASSQGFVRREKVGDTQYF
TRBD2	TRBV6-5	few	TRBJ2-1	TGTGCCAGCAGTTATGCCAGCGGGAGGGCCGGTAATGAGCAGTTCTTC	CASSYASGRAGNEQFF
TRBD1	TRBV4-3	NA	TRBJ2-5	TGCGCCAGCAGCAGGGACAGGGCCCAAGAGACCCAGTACTTC	CASSRDRAQETQYF
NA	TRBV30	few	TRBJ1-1	TGTGCCTGGAGTTCGGGGGCTGAAGCTTTCTTT	CAWSSGAEAFF
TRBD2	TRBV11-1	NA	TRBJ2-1	TGTGCCAGCAGCTTAACTAGCGGGGAGAACAATGAGCAGTTCTTC	CASSLTSGENNEQFF
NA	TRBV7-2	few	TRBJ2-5	TGTGCCAGCAGCTCGGGGACAACCCAAGAGACCCAGTACTTC	CASSSGTTQETQYF
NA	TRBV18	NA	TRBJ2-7	TGTGCCAGCTCACCGGGGGCGTTGGGTGAGCAGTACTTC	CASSPGALGEQYF
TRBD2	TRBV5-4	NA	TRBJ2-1	TGTGCCAGCAGCAAACTAGCGGCTGCCTACAATGAGCAGTTCTTC	CASSKLAAAYNEQFF
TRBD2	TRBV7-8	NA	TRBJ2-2	TGTGCCAGCAGCTTAGGAAGCGGGGCAAACACCGGGGAGCTGTTTTTT	CASSLGSGANTGELFF
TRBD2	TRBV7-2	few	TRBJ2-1	TGTGCCAGCAGCTTAAGGAGACTAGCGGGACACAATGAGCAGTTCTTC	CASSLRRLAGHNEQFF
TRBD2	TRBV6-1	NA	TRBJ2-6	TGTGCCAGCAGTGCACGACTAGCGGGAGCTACTGGGGCCAACGTCCTGACTTTC	CASSARLAGATGANVLTF
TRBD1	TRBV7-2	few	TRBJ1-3	TGTGCCAGCAGCTCCTCTCAGGGGGCGGGAAACACCATATATTTT	CASSSSQGAGNTIYF
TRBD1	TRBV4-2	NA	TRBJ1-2	TGTGCCAGCAGCCAAGAAGCCGGGACAGGACTTAACTATGGCTACACCTTC	CASSQEAGTGLNYGYTF